This is a list of T cell receptor beta chains from one sample in a study of Graves' ophthalmopathy and Graves' hyperthyroidism. MiXCR, run by TCRdb on the multiplex PCR reads, gives a single entry per CDR3 protein. The table records more than 300,000 distinct CDR3 sequences, about 18% of them present only once. Material for sequencing was peripheral blood. Source of these receptors: an adult woman with stable Graves' hyperthyroidism. The CDR3 runs from the conserved cysteine through the conserved F or W. The D gene is left open where the match is weak. Clone sizes are given selectively: once, few, many, or a class where the clone is expanded.

size: .; V: TRBV7-3; D: .; J: TRBJ1-1; DNA: TGTGCCAGCGGCTTAAGCACCTCCACTGAAGCTTTCTTT; CDR3: CASGLSTSTEAFF
size: many; V: TRBV12-3/TRBV12-4; D: TRBD1; J: TRBJ2-4; DNA: TGTGCCAGCAGTTGGACAGGAGGCCAGGATCGTGTCTTC; CDR3: CASSWTGGQDRVF
size: many; V: TRBV19; D: .; J: TRBJ1-5; DNA: TGTGCCAGTAGGACAGTCAATCAGCCCCAGCATTTT; CDR3: CASRTVNQPQHF
size: many; V: TRBV7-2; D: .; J: TRBJ1-1; DNA: TGTGCCAGCAGCTTAGGGAGGGCGAACACTGAAGCTTTCTTT; CDR3: CASSLGRANTEAFF
size: many; V: TRBV7-2; D: .; J: TRBJ2-4; DNA: TGTGCCAGCAGCCTCTACGGTCGGGAACAGTACTTC; CDR3: CASSLYGREQYF
size: .; V: TRBV12-3/TRBV12-4; D: .; J: TRBJ2-5; DNA: TGTGCCAGCAGTTCGGCGACTACTAGCCTCGAGACCCAGTACTTC; CDR3: CASSSATTSLETQYF
size: many; V: TRBV28; D: .; J: TRBJ1-5; DNA: TGTGCCAGCACCAAGGGCGGGGCATATCAGCCCCAGCATTTT; CDR3: CASTKGGAYQPQHF
size: many; V: TRBV12-3/TRBV12-4; D: .; J: TRBJ1-1; DNA: TGTGCCAGCGGTGAACTGTTATACACTGAAGCTTTCTTT; CDR3: CASGELLYTEAFF
size: .; V: TRBV4-1; D: TRBD1; J: TRBJ2-7; DNA: TGCGCCAGCAGCCCTTCGACAGGGGCGGGATACGAGCAGTACTTC; CDR3: CASSPSTGAGYEQYF
size: many; V: TRBV20-1; D: TRBD1; J: TRBJ2-1; DNA: TGCAGTGCGGCGTACAGGGGTCCCGCGGTCTACGGTGAGCAGTTCTTC; CDR3: CSAAYRGPAVYGEQFF
size: many; V: TRBV28; D: .; J: TRBJ2-5; DNA: TGTGCCAGCAGTTCTCCCGGGACCCAGTACTTC; CDR3: CASSSPGTQYF
size: .; V: TRBV12-5; D: .; J: TRBJ1-2; DNA: TGTGCTAGTTCGGGGGGTACTGGGTATGGCTACACCTTC; CDR3: CASSGGTGYGYTF
size: many; V: TRBV12-3/TRBV12-4; D: .; J: TRBJ2-7; DNA: TGTGCCAGCACGAAAGAAGGGGGTCACGAGCAGTACTTC; CDR3: CASTKEGGHEQYF
size: many; V: TRBV20-1; D: .; J: TRBJ2-7; DNA: TGCAGTGCTCTATCCGGGACACCCTACGAGCAGTACTTC; CDR3: CSALSGTPYEQYF
size: .; V: TRBV12-3/TRBV12-4; D: TRBD1; J: TRBJ1-5; DNA: TGTGCCAGCAGTACGCGACAGGGGGAAAGGCCCCAGCATTTT; CDR3: CASSTRQGERPQHF
size: many; V: TRBV30; D: .; J: TRBJ1-2; DNA: TGTGCCTGGAGTGTACAGTCAGGGTATGGCTACACCTTC; CDR3: CAWSVQSGYGYTF
size: many; V: TRBV6-9; D: TRBD1; J: TRBJ2-7; DNA: TGTGCCAGGAGGGGGCACACCTACGAGCAGTACTTC; CDR3: CARRGHTYEQYF
size: .; V: TRBV18; D: .; J: TRBJ1-3; DNA: TGTGCCAGCTCACCGTCACGGTGGAACACCATATATTTT; CDR3: CASSPSRWNTIYF
size: many; V: TRBV7-9; D: .; J: TRBJ1-1; DNA: TGTGCCAGCAAGACCACGGTGGCGGGATTTGGGAACACTGAAGCTTTCTTT; CDR3: CASKTTVAGFGNTEAFF
size: many; V: TRBV29-1; D: TRBD1; J: TRBJ1-2; DNA: TGCAGCGTTAACGAAGGGGGCGGGTACTATGGCTACACCTTC; CDR3: CSVNEGGGYYGYTF
size: many; V: TRBV2; D: TRBD1; J: TRBJ2-5; DNA: TGTGCCAGTCGGGACAGGTTGCTTTCAGAGACCCAGTACTTC; CDR3: CASRDRLLSETQYF
size: many; V: TRBV2; D: .; J: TRBJ1-2; DNA: TGTGCCAGCAGCCCAAAACACGAACCCAACTATGGCTACACCTTC; CDR3: CASSPKHEPNYGYTF
size: .; V: TRBV4-2; D: .; J: TRBJ2-2; DNA: TGTGCCAGCAGCCAAGGGGTGGGAATGAACACCGGGGAGCTGTTTTTT; CDR3: CASSQGVGMNTGELFF
size: many; V: TRBV24-1; D: TRBD1; J: TRBJ1-2; DNA: TGTGCCACCTTCTCCACAGGGGATGGCTACACCTTC; CDR3: CATFSTGDGYTF
size: many; V: TRBV15; D: .; J: TRBJ2-7; DNA: TGTGCCACCAGCGGAGGATTTAGGGGCGGTTTTTTTCGGTCCTACGAGCAGTACTTC; CDR3: CATSGGFRGGFFRSYEQYF
size: many; V: TRBV12-5; D: TRBD1; J: TRBJ2-7; DNA: TGTGCTTCCGGGACAGGGATCTCGTACGAGCAGTACTTC; CDR3: CASGTGISYEQYF
size: many; V: TRBV27; D: .; J: TRBJ1-2; DNA: TGTGCCAGCAGTTTTCGTGGGGGGGCCTATGGCTACACCTTC; CDR3: CASSFRGGAYGYTF
size: .; V: TRBV4-2; D: .; J: TRBJ2-7; DNA: TGTGCCAGCAGCCGAACAGGGTACGGGTACGAGCAGTACTTC; CDR3: CASSRTGYGYEQYF
size: many; V: TRBV27; D: .; J: TRBJ2-6; DNA: TGTGCCAGCAGTCCCCTTAAGGCCGCTGGGGCCAACGTCCTGACTTTC; CDR3: CASSPLKAAGANVLTF
size: many; V: TRBV29-1; D: .; J: TRBJ1-2; DNA: TGCAGCGTTGATAAGGGTAACTATGGCTACACCTTC; CDR3: CSVDKGNYGYTF
size: many; V: TRBV6-5; D: TRBD2; J: TRBJ2-7; DNA: TGTGCCAGCAGTTACCGCCTAGCGGGGACCTACGAGCAGTACTTC; CDR3: CASSYRLAGTYEQYF
size: many; V: TRBV6-5; D: .; J: TRBJ2-2; DNA: TGTGCCAGCAGTTGGGGCAGTAACACCGGGGAGCTGTTTTTT; CDR3: CASSWGSNTGELFF
size: .; V: TRBV14; D: .; J: TRBJ2-7; DNA: TGTACCAGCAGCCAAGGGGGGAACTACGAGCAGTACTTC; CDR3: CTSSQGGNYEQYF
size: many; V: TRBV2; D: .; J: TRBJ2-7; DNA: TGTGCCAGCAGCGCGGGAATAGGCTACGAGCAGTACTTC; CDR3: CASSAGIGYEQYF
size: many; V: TRBV6-1; D: .; J: TRBJ2-7; DNA: TGTGCCAGCAGTGAAGCCTTCACCTACGAGCAGTACTTC; CDR3: CASSEAFTYEQYF
size: few; V: TRBV27; D: TRBD1; J: TRBJ2-7; DNA: TGTGCCAGCTCCCCCCAGGTCCGGACAGGGGGCTACGAGCAGTACTTC; CDR3: CASSPQVRTGGYEQYF
size: many; V: TRBV12-3/TRBV12-4; D: .; J: TRBJ2-5; DNA: TGTGCCAGCAGTTTAGGGCTCCCGCAGTACTTC; CDR3: CASSLGLPQYF
size: many; V: TRBV7-7; D: TRBD1; J: TRBJ2-2; DNA: TGTGCTAGCAGCCTAACCGGGACAGGCCTGGGGAAGCTGTTTTTT; CDR3: CASSLTGTGLGKLFF
size: many; V: TRBV12-3/TRBV12-4; D: TRBD2; J: TRBJ2-2; DNA: TGTGCCAGCAGCTCGACTAGCGGGACGATGAACACCGGGGAGCTGTTTTTT; CDR3: CASSSTSGTMNTGELFF
size: many; V: TRBV20-1; D: .; J: TRBJ2-7; DNA: TGCAGTGCTTTCAGGGGCTCCACCTACGAGCAGTACTTC; CDR3: CSAFRGSTYEQYF
size: many; V: TRBV15; D: TRBD2; J: TRBJ2-2; DNA: TGTGCCACCAGCGCAGGGAGGGACACCGGGGAGCTGTTTTTT; CDR3: CATSAGRDTGELFF